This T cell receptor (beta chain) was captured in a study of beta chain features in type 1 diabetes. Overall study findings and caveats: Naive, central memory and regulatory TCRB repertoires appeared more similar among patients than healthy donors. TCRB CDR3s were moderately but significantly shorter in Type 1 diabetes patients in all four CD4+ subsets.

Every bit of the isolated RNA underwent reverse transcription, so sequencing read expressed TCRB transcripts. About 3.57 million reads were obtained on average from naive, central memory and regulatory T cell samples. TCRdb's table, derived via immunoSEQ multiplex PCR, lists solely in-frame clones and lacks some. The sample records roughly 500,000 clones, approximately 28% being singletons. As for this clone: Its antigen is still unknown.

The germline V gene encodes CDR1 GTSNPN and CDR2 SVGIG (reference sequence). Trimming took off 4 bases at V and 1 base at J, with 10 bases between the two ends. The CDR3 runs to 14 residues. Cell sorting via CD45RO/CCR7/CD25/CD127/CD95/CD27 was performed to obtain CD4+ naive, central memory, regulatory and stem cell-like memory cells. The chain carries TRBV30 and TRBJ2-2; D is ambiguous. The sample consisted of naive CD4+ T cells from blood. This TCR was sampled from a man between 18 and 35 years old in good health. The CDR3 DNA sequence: TGTGCCTGGAAGGCGGAGATGAACACCGGGGAGCTGTTTTTT. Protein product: CAWKAEMNTGELFF.